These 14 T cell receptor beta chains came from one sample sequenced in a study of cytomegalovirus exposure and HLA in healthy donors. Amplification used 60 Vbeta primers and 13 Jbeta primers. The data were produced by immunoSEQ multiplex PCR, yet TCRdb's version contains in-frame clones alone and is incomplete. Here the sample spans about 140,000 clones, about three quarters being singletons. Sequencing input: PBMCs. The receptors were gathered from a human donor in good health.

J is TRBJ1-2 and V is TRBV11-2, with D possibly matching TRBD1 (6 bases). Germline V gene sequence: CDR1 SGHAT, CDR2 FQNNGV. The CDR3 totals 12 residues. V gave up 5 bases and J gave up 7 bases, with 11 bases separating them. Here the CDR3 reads CASSKGGFGYTF. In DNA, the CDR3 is TGTGCCAGCAGCAAAGGGGGTTTTGGCTACACCTTC.

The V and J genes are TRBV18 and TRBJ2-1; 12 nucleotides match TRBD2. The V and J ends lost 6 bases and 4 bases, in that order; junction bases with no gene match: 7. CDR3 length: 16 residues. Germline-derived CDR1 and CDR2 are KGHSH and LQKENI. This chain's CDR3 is CASSPRLAGDYNEQFF. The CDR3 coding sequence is TGTGCCAGCTCGCCCAGACTAGCGGGAGATTACAATGAGCAGTTCTTC.

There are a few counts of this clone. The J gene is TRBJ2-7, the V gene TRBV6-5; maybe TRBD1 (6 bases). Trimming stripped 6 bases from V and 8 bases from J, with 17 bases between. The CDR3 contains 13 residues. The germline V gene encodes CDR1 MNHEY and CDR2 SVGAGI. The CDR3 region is CASSRPNRDKQYF. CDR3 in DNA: TGTGCCAGCAGCCGCCCGAACAGGGATAAGCAGTACTTC.

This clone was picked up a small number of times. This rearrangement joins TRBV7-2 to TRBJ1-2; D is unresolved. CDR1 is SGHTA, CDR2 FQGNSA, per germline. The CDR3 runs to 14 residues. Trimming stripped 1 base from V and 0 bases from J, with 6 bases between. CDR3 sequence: CASSLDPTNYGYTF. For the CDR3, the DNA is TGTGCCAGCAGCTTAGACCCTACTAACTATGGCTACACCTTC.

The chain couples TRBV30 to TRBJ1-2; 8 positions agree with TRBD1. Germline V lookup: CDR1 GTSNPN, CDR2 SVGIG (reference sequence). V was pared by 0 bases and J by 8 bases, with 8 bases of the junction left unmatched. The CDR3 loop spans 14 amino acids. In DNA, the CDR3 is TGTGCCTGGAGTGTACTGCAGGGGGCCTTGGGCTACACCTTC. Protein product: CAWSVLQGALGYTF.

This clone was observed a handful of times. CDR3 DNA: TGTGCCACCCGGGACAGGGCACCTACAACTAATGAAAAACTGTTTTTT. This encodes CATRDRAPTTNEKLFF. This chain connects TRBV10-3 to TRBJ1-4; TRBD1 matches at 9 bases. CDR1 is ENHRY and CDR2 is SYGVKD in the germline V gene. CDR3 length equals 16 residues. After removal of 10 bases from V and 0 bases from J, the junction contained 9 bases not matched to a gene.

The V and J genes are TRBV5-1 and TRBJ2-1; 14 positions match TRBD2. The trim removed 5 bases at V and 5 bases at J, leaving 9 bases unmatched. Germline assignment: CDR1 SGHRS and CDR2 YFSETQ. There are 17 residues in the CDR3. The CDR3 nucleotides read TGCGCCAGCAGACAACGGACTAGCGGGGGGCGGGACAATGAGCAGTTCTTC. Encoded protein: CASRQRTSGGRDNEQFF.

The CDR3, as DNA: TGTGCCAGCAGCGCCAGCGAACAGGGAAAAGCTTTCTTT. Translation: CASSASEQGKAFF. This chain links TRBV7-8 with TRBJ1-1, with D maybe TRBD1 (6 bases). Germline values: CDR1 SGHVS, CDR2 FQNEAQ. This CDR3 spans 13 amino acids. Trimming took off 5 bases at V and 9 bases at J, with 16 bases between the two ends.

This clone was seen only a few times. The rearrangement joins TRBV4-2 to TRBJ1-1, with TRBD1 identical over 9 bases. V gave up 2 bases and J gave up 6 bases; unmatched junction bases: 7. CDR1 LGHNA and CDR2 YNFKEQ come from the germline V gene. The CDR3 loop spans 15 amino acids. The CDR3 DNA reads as TGTGCCAGCAGCCAAAGGGTGGGACAGGGCGCTGAAGCTTTCTTT. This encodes CASSQRVGQGAEAFF.

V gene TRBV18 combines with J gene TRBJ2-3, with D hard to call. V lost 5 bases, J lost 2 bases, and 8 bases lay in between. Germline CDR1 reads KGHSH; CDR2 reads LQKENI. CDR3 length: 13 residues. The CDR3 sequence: CASSRRNTDTQYF. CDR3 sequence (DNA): TGTGCCAGCTCAAGGCGGAACACAGATACGCAGTATTTT.

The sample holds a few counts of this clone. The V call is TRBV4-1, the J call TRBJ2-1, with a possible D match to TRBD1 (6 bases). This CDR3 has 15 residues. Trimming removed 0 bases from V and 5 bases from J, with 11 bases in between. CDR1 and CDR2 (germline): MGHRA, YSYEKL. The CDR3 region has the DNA TGCGCCAGCAGCCAAGAAGGGACACCTGACAATGAGCAGTTCTTC. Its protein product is CASSQEGTPDNEQFF.

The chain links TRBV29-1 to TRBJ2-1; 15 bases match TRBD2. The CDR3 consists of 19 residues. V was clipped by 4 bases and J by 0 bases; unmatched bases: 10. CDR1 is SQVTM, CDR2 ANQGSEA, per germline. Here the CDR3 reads CSVVGGLAGGTNSYNEQFF. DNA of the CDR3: TGCAGCGTTGTGGGTGGACTAGCGGGAGGGACAAACTCCTACAATGAGCAGTTCTTC.

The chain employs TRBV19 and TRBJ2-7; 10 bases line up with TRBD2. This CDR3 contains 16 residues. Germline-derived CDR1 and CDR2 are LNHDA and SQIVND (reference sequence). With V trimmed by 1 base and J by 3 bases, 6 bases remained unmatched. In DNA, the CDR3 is TGTGCCAGTAGTATAGCGACTAGCGGGCAGCACTACGAGCAGTACTTC. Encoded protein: CASSIATSGQHYEQYF.

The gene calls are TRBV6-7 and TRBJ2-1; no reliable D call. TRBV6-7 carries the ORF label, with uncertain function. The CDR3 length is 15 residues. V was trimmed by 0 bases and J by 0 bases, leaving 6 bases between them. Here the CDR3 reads CASSYSPGSYNEQFF. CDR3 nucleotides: TGTGCCAGCAGTTACTCTCCAGGCTCCTACAATGAGCAGTTCTTC.